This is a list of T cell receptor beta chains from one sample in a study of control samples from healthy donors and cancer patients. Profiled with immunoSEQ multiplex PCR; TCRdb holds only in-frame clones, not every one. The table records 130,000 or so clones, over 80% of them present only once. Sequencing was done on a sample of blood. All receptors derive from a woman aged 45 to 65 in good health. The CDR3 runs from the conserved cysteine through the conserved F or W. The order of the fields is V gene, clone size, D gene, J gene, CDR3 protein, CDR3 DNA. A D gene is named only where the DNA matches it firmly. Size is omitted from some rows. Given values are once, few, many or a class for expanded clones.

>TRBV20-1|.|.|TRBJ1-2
CSALGGGGYTF
TGCAGTGCTTTAGGCGGCGGTGGCTACACCTTC
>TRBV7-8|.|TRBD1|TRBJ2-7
CASSLAAGGSEQYF
TGTGCCAGCAGCTTAGCCGCAGGGGGAAGCGAGCAGTACTTC
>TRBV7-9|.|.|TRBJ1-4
CASSRWGEKLFF
TGTGCCAGCAGCCGCTGGGGTGAAAAACTGTTTTTT
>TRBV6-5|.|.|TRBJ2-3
CASSRLDTQYF
TGTGCCAGCAGTAGGCTAGATACGCAGTATTTT
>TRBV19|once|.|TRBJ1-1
CASIYSLGGDNTEAFF
TGTGCCAGTATCTATAGTTTGGGGGGAGACAACACTGAAGCTTTCTTT
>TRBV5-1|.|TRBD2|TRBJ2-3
CASSLAGGSTDTQYF
TGCGCCAGCAGCTTAGCGGGGGGGAGCACAGATACGCAGTATTTT
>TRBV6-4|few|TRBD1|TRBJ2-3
CASSEGTGGVDTQYF
TGTGCCAGCAGTGAGGGGACAGGGGGAGTAGATACGCAGTATTTT
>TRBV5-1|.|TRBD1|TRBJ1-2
CASSPGTATNYGYTF
TGCGCCAGCAGCCCAGGGACAGCAACTAACTATGGCTACACCTTC
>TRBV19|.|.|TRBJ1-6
CASNSKRESPLHF
TGTGCCAGTAATAGCAAAAGAGAATCACCCCTCCACTTT
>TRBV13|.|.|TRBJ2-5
CASSLGGRGQETQYF
TGTGCCAGCAGCTTAGGGGGCAGGGGACAAGAGACCCAGTACTTC
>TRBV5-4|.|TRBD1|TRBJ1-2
CASSVNRGQALYGYTF
TGTGCCAGCAGCGTGAATAGGGGACAGGCCCTCTATGGCTACACCTTC
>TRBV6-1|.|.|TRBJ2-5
CASSDLGETQYF
TGTGCCAGCAGTGACCTCGGAGAGACCCAGTACTTC
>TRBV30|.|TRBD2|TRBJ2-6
CGHREGGANVLTF
TGTGGCCACCGGGAGGGGGGGGCCAACGTCCTGACTTTC
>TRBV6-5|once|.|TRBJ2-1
CASSLSGPYNEQFF
TGTGCCAGCTCTCTATCGGGCCCCTACAATGAGCAGTTCTTC
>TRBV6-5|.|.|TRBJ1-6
CATRVASYNSPLHF
TGTGCCACTCGGGTGGCCTCCTATAATTCACCCCTCCACTTT
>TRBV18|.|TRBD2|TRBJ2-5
CASSLTSGRETQYF
TGTGCCAGCTCACTGACTAGCGGGAGAGAGACCCAGTACTTC
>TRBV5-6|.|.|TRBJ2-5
CASSLAGTETQYF
TGTGCCAGCAGCTTGGCCGGGACAGAGACCCAGTACTTC
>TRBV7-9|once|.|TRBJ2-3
CASSSPHPRRDTQYF
TGTGCCAGCAGCTCACCGCACCCCCGGAGAGATACGCAGTATTTT
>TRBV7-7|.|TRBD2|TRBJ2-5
CASSLGLAGGQETQYF
TGTGCTAGCAGCTTAGGTCTAGCGGGAGGCCAAGAGACCCAGTACTTC
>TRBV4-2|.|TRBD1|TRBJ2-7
CASSQDLAGGDEQYF
TGTGCCAGCAGCCAAGATCTGGCAGGGGGAGACGAGCAGTACTTC
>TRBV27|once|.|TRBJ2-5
CASSLFAASRETQYF
TGTGCCAGCAGTTTATTCGCGGCGTCCCGGGAGACCCAGTACTTC
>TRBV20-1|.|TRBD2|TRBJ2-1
CSARTSGVQFF
TGCAGTGCAAGGACTAGCGGGGTGCAGTTCTTC
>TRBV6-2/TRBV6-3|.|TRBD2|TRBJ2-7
CASSSPRREPLSYEQYF
TGTGCCAGCAGTTCCCCGAGGCGGGAGCCCCTCTCCTACGAGCAGTACTTC
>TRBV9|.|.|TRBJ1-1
CASSGVPNSEAFF
TGTGCCAGCAGCGGCGTTCCGAACAGCGAAGCTTTCTTT
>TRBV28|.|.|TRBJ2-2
CASSWQGGNTGELFF
TGTGCCAGCAGTTGGCAGGGGGGGAACACCGGGGAGCTGTTTTTT
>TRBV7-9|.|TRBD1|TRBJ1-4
CASSLGSGGSPSSNEKLFF
TGTGCCAGCAGCTTAGGGTCAGGGGGCAGCCCTTCCTCTAATGAAAAACTGTTTTTT
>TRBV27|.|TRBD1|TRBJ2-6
CASSWTGGSGANVLTF
TGTGCCAGCAGTTGGACAGGGGGCTCTGGGGCCAACGTCCTGACTTTC
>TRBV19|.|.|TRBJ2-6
CASSIDFSGANVLTF
TGTGCCAGTAGTATCGACTTCTCTGGGGCCAACGTCCTGACTTTC
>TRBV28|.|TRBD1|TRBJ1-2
CASSSTGARDGYTF
TGTGCCAGCAGTTCCACAGGGGCTAGGGATGGCTACACCTTC
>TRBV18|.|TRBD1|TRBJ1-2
CASSPQVRLDRVGYGYTF
TGTGCCAGCTCACCACAAGTTCGCCTGGACAGGGTGGGCTATGGCTACACCTTC
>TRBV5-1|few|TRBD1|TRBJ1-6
CASSLGTGGVGSPLHF
TGCGCCAGCAGCTTGGGGACAGGGGGTGTAGGATCACCCCTCCACTTT
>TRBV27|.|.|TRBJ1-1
CASSTTNRVGNTEAFF
TGTGCCAGCAGTACCACGAACAGGGTAGGGAACACTGAAGCTTTCTTT
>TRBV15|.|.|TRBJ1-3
CATSTGNTIYF
TGTGCCACCAGCACCGGAAACACCATATATTTT
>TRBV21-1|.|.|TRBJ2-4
CASDRLTGAKNIQYF
TGTGCCAGTGACAGGCTTACGGGGGCCAAAAACATTCAGTACTTC
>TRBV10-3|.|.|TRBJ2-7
CAISPGTRSSEQYF
TGTGCCATCTCGCCCGGGACTCGATCATCCGAGCAGTACTTC
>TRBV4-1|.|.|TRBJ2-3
CASSQDGGARDAYF
TGCGCCAGCAGCCAAGATGGGGGGGCCCGGGACGCTTATTTT
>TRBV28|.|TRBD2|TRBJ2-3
CASTGGRPDTQYF
TGTGCCAGCACAGGCGGGAGACCAGATACGCAGTATTTT
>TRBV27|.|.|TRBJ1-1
CASSLAGLNTEAFF
TGTGCCAGCAGTTTGGCAGGCCTGAACACTGAAGCTTTCTTT
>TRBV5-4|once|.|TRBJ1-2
CASSLGLGYTF
TGTGCCAGCAGCCTGGGATTAGGCTACACCTTC
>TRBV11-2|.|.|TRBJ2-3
CASTPQNTQYF
TGTGCCAGCACTCCTCAAAATACGCAGTATTTT
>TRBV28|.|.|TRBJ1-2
CASGGADYGYTF
TGTGCCAGCGGGGGCGCAGACTATGGCTACACCTTC
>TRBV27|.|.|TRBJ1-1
CASSHAKPGPRNTEAFF
TGTGCCAGCAGTCACGCAAAACCGGGACCCCGGAACACTGAAGCTTTCTTT
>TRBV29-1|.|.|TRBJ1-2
CSVEDLTVRGYTF
TGCAGCGTTGAAGATCTGACAGTGAGAGGCTACACCTTC
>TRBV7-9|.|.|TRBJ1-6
CASSLDGAYNSPLHF
TGTGCCAGCAGCTTAGACGGAGCCTATAATTCACCCCTCCACTTT
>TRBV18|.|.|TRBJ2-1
CASSPPSKEGRNEQFF
TGTGCCAGCTCACCACCGTCCAAGGAGGGTCGCAATGAGCAGTTCTTC
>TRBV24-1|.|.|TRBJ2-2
CATRAANTGELFF
TGTGCCACCAGGGCAGCAAACACCGGGGAGCTGTTTTTT
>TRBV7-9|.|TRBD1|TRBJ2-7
CASSSGTGSSYEQYF
TGTGCCAGCAGCTCTGGGACAGGGTCGAGCTACGAGCAGTACTTC
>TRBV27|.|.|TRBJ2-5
CASSLGETQYF
TGTGCCAGCAGTTTGGGGGAGACCCAGTACTTC
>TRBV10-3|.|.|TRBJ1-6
CAITKEGNSPLHF
TGTGCCATCACCAAGGAGGGGAATTCACCCCTCCACTTT
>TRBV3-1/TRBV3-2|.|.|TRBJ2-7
CASSLGQIYEQYF
TGTGCCAGCAGCCTAGGGCAAATCTACGAGCAGTACTTC
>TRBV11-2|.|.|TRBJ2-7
CASSLAFSSYEQYF
TGTGCCAGCAGCTTAGCGTTTAGTAGTTACGAGCAGTACTTC
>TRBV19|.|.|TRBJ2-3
CASNQGKTDTQYF
TGTGCCAGTAATCAGGGGAAAACAGATACGCAGTATTTT
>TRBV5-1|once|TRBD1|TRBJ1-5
CASSRGTGEQPQHF
TGCGCCAGCAGCCGGGGGACAGGGGAGCAGCCCCAGCATTTT
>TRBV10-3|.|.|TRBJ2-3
CAINTGGTDTQYF
TGTGCCATCAATACGGGGGGCACAGATACGCAGTATTTT
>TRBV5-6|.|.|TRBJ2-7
CASSLSLAYEQYF
TGTGCCAGCAGCTTGTCCCTTGCCTACGAGCAGTACTTC
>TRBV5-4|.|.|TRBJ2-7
CASSSWAVGEQYF
TGTGCCAGCAGCTCGTGGGCTGTTGGCGAGCAGTACTTC